The sequence of this TCR beta chain was determined in a study of CD8 T cells in Susac syndrome. V was cut by 0 bases and J by 13 bases, with 19 bases left in between. In germline, CDR1 is KGHSH, CDR2 LQKENI. This CDR3 region has 15 residues. RNA, at about 0.45 to 1 ug, was reverse transcribed with random hexamers. TCRdb re-called the immunoSEQ multiplex PCR reads through MiXCR, storing one row per CDR3 protein. The repertoire holds about 190,000 distinct CDR3 sequences, with 90% to 95% as singletons. Sequences were obtained from CD4+ T cells from PBMCs. The source of this sequence is a human donor with Susac syndrome. V is TRBV18 and J is TRBJ2-1, with D possibly being TRBD2 (5 bases). The CDR3, as DNA: TGTGCCAGCTCACCACCTAGCGATAAGAGGAGCGCCCAGTTCTTC. This encodes CASSPPSDKRSAQFF. Full variable domain (missing parts from reference TRBV18 and TRBJ2-1): NAGVMQNPRHLVRRRGQEARLRCSPMKGHSHVYWYRQLPEEGLKFMVYLQKENIIDESGMPKERFSAEFPKEGPSILRIQQVVRGDSAAYFCASSPPSDKRSAQFFGPGTRLTVL.